The next 21 T cell receptor beta chains were all read from a single sample in a study of T cell responses to AZD1222 COVID-19 vaccine. Sequenced by immunoSEQ multiplex PCR; TCRdb stores in-frame clones only, minus some. The sample lists some 150,000 clones; around 95% were seen once. The input for sequencing was peripheral blood, taken on day 0 of AZD1222 vaccination. Receptors were obtained from an adult in good health.

This rearrangement joins TRBV6-1 to TRBJ2-1, with unresolved D. Germline V lookup: CDR1 MNHNS, CDR2 SASEGT. Trimming left V 1 base short and J 7 bases short, with 5 bases between. The CDR3 has 12 residues. The CDR3 sequence: CASSEDRNEQFF. CDR3 coding DNA: TGTGCCAGCAGTGAAGACCGGAATGAGCAGTTCTTC.

This clone was found a few times. Here the CDR3 reads CASSLAATGRRGEQFF. For the CDR3, the DNA is TGTGCCAGCAGCTTAGCGGCGACAGGGCGTCGAGGTGAGCAGTTCTTC. This chain connects TRBV11-1 to TRBJ2-1; the match to TRBD1 covers 7 bases. Trimming removed 0 bases from V and 9 bases from J; junction bases left unmatched: 11. The CDR3 is made up of 16 amino acids. The germline CDR1 and CDR2 sequences are SGHAT and FQDESV (reference sequence).

The J gene is TRBJ2-5, the V gene TRBV5-6; 13 bases match TRBD2. The CDR3 is 14 amino acids. Germline V gives CDR1 SGHDT, CDR2 YYEEEE. The V gene end was trimmed by 3 bases and the J gene end by 5 bases; junction bases not matched to a gene: 1. DNA of the CDR3: TGTGCCAGCAGCTCGGGACTAGCGGGGGAGACCCAGTACTTC. Amino acids: CASSSGLAGETQYF. The variable domain in full, completed from reference TRBV5-6 and TRBJ2-5, reads DAGVTQSPTHLIKTRGQQVTLRCSPKSGHDTVSWYQQALGQGPQFIFQYYEEEERQRGNFPDRFSGHQFPNYSSELNVNALLLGDSALYLCASSSGLAGETQYFGPGTRLLVL.

The rearrangement joins TRBV27 to TRBJ1-1; D is unclear. There are 14 residues in the CDR3. V shed 3 bases and J shed 0 bases, with 8 bases lying between them. Germline CDR1 and CDR2: MNHEY and SMNVEV (reference sequence). In nucleotides, the CDR3 is TGTGCCAGCAGTTTTGGCACTATGAACACTGAAGCTTTCTTT. Protein sequence: CASSFGTMNTEAFF.

This chain connects TRBV3-1 (or the pseudogene TRBV3-2) to TRBJ1-1; D call uncertain. Trimming shortened V by 1 base and J by 7 bases, and 10 bases separated the two germline ends. The CDR3 covers 13 residues. Germline loops: CDR1 LGHDT, CDR2 YNNKEL (reference sequence). The CDR3 protein is CASSQGWGGEAFF. The CDR3 DNA sequence: TGTGCCAGCAGCCAAGGGTGGGGAGGTGAAGCTTTCTTT.

In its sample, this clone was seen once. The J gene is TRBJ1-6, the V gene TRBV11-2; no definite D call. Trimming pared 5 bases from V and 10 bases from J, leaving 21 bases between. CDR1 and CDR2 from the germline V gene are SGHAT and FQNNGV. This CDR3 contains 16 residues. CDR3 DNA sequence: TGTGCCAGCAGCCCTAACGGGCCTAAGACGCGCTCACCCCTCCACTTT. Amino acid sequence: CASSPNGPKTRSPLHF.

This chain links TRBV25-1 with TRBJ1-2; 11 nucleotides line up with TRBD1. Germline CDR1 reads MGHDK; CDR2 reads SYGVNS. This CDR3 comprises 15 residues. With 3 bases clipped from V and 3 bases from J, the junction kept 3 bases outside the gene matches. CDR3 loop: CASSEGTGGHYGYTF. DNA of the CDR3: TGTGCCAGCAGTGAGGGGACAGGGGGTCACTATGGCTACACCTTC.

Comments on this clone: The sample contains more than one DNA sequence encoding this CDR3. This chain joins TRBV30 and TRBJ1-1; D is undetermined. The CDR3 contains 13 residues. V was cut by 3 bases and J by 1 base, with 9 bases left in between. Germline V gene lookup returns CDR1 GTSNPN and CDR2 SVGIG (reference sequence). CDR3 DNA: TGTGCCTGGAGCCGTGGGAGGAACACTGAAGCTTTCTTT. It is translated as CAWSRGRNTEAFF.

The chain is built from TRBV4-1 and TRBJ2-5, with TRBD1 matching over 12 bases. V was clipped by 0 bases and J by 2 bases; unmatched bases: 4. This CDR3 region has 17 residues. Germline V lookup: CDR1 MGHRA, CDR2 YSYEKL. CDR3 coding DNA: TGCGCCAGCAGCCAAGACGGGACAGGGGGCGGGCAAGAGACCCAGTACTTC. Residues: CASSQDGTGGGQETQYF.

This chain joins TRBV30 and TRBJ2-6; TRBD1 agrees at 10 bases. Germline V gives CDR1 GTSNPN, CDR2 SVGIG (reference sequence). This CDR3 has 17 residues. V was clipped by 0 bases and J by 4 bases; unmatched bases: 6. As DNA, the CDR3 is TGTGCCTGGAGTGTCACGGGACAGGGGCTCGGGGCCAACGTCCTGACTTTC. It yields the protein CAWSVTGQGLGANVLTF.

This chain links TRBV19 with TRBJ1-6, with 10 bases identical to TRBD1. Per germline, CDR1 LNHDA and CDR2 SQIVND (reference sequence). The CDR3 runs to 17 residues. V lost 4 bases to trimming and J lost 6 bases; unmatched junction nucleotides: 9. CDR3 DNA sequence: TGTGCCAGTAGTAGGGGACAGGGGCCCCTCGGTAATTCACCCCTCCACTTT. Encoded protein: CASSRGQGPLGNSPLHF.

The rearrangement joins TRBV4-1 to TRBJ2-5, with 7 bases identical to TRBD1. Germline lookup yields CDR1 MGHRA and CDR2 YSYEKL. Germline trimming cut 2 bases from V and 1 base from J; bases unmatched to any gene: 4. CDR3 length: 15 amino acids. The CDR3 bases are TGCGCCAGCAGCCAAACGGGACAGATCCAAGAGACCCAGTACTTC. This encodes CASSQTGQIQETQYF.

This clone was observed a few times. The rearrangement joins TRBV6-5 to TRBJ1-2; the D is unclear. The ends were cut back, 6 bases at V and 3 bases at J, with 11 bases in the middle. The germline V gene has CDR1 MNHEY and CDR2 SVGAGI. The CDR3 has 13 amino acids. DNA of the CDR3: TGTGCCAGCAGCATAACCCGGGACTATGGCTACACCTTC. Translated: CASSITRDYGYTF.

This rearrangement joins TRBV6-4 to TRBJ2-3, with 14 bases fitting TRBD2. The CDR3 sequence is 16 residues long. In germline, CDR1 is MRHNA, CDR2 SNTAGT. V lost 3 bases to trimming and J lost 4 bases; unmatched junction nucleotides: 3. The CDR3 loop is CASSESTSGGADTQYF. Here the CDR3 DNA reads TGTGCCAGCAGTGAATCGACTAGCGGGGGGGCAGATACGCAGTATTTT.

The chain uses TRBV20-1 and TRBJ2-3, with D unclear. From germline, CDR1 is DFQATT and CDR2 SNEGSKA (reference sequence). V shed 2 bases and J shed 5 bases, with 5 bases lying between them. This CDR3 contains 11 residues. CDR3 in DNA: TGCAGTGCTAGACTAATAGATACGCAGTATTTT. Translated: CSARLIDTQYF.

V gene TRBV5-1 combines with J gene TRBJ1-2; D is possibly TRBD1 (6 bases). Germline assignment: CDR1 SGHRS and CDR2 YFSETQ. The V end lost 5 bases, the J end lost 5 bases, and 13 bases lay between the germline ends. This CDR3 contains 13 residues. DNA for the CDR3: TGCGCCAGCAGTGCGGACAGAAGTTATGGCTACACCTTC. Translating gives CASSADRSYGYTF.

The chain carries TRBV7-6 and TRBJ2-6; 10 bases agree with TRBD1. CDR1 is SGHVS, CDR2 FNYEAQ, per germline. CDR3 length: 19 amino acids. Trimming removed 5 bases from V and 0 bases from J; junction bases left unmatched: 10. CDR3 bases: TGTGCCAGCAGCGTTACTGACAGGGGGCTATACTCTGGGGCCAACGTCCTGACTTTC. Translating gives CASSVTDRGLYSGANVLTF.

The chain carries TRBV14 and TRBJ1-1; TRBD1 matches at 11 bases. CDR1 and CDR2 (germline): SGHDN, FVKESK. The V gene end was trimmed by 0 bases and the J gene end by 1 base; junction bases not matched to a gene: 7. The CDR3 sequence is 18 residues long. Here the CDR3 DNA reads TGTGCCAGCAGCCAAGATTTGGGGACAGGGGGATCGAACACTGAAGCTTTCTTT. Translating it yields CASSQDLGTGGSNTEAFF.

The rearrangement uses TRBV7-8 and TRBJ2-7; TRBD1 aligns across 10 bases. There are 16 residues in the CDR3. V shed 5 bases and J 6 bases; nucleotides not matched to a gene: 13. Germline V gene sequence: CDR1 SGHVS, CDR2 FQNEAQ. DNA of the CDR3: TGTGCCAGCAGCGCCCATGCGGGACAGGGGACTTCCGAGCAGTACGTC. It specifies CASSAHAGQGTSEQYV.

The V call is TRBV7-2, the J call TRBJ2-3, with TRBD2 matching 14 bases. CDR3 size: 18 residues. Germline V lookup: CDR1 SGHTA, CDR2 FQGNSA. Trimming took 4 bases from V and 6 from J; bases not matched to a gene: 12. The CDR3 bases are TGTGCCAGCAGCTCTATCCGGACTAGCGGGGGGCCCAGGGATACGCAGTATTTT. As protein: CASSSIRTSGGPRDTQYF.

The chain employs TRBV5-4 and TRBJ2-1; 10 bases are a match to TRBD2. The germline gives CDR1 SGHNT, CDR2 YYREEE (reference sequence). With V trimmed by 1 base and J by 7 bases, 8 bases remained unmatched. The CDR3 covers 16 residues. In DNA form, the CDR3 reads TGTGCCAGCAGCTTGTACACAGCGGGGGGGTCTAATGAGCAGTTCTTC. Its protein product is CASSLYTAGGSNEQFF.